This T cell receptor (beta chain) was sequenced in a study of Graves' ophthalmopathy and Graves' hyperthyroidism. Study observations and caveats: In predicting ophthalmopathy progression, the model reached approximately 71% sensitivity and 72.22% specificity. Among thyroid clonotypes expanded above 0.001 frequency, most also appeared in blood. Sensitivity of 85% to 90% and specificity of approximately 81% were achieved when a 13-signature model separated ophthalmopathy from stable hyperthyroidism.

Turning to this clonotype: No antigen is known for it.

The authors amplified TCR beta CDR3 regions from RNA transcripts. First-round RT-PCR employed HTBI primers, with a second-round multiplex PCR after it. TCRdb reprocessed the multiplex PCR reads via MiXCR and lists one record per CDR3 protein. Altogether 560,000 or so distinct CDR3 sequences are present, about 35% being singletons, with the ten largest covering about 4.1%. V was pared by 0 bases and J by 0 bases, with 10 bases between. Germline V gene lookup returns CDR1 DFQATT and CDR2 SNEGSKA (reference sequence). There are 15 residues in the CDR3. Orbital computed tomography, together with clinical symptoms, serum thyroxine, TRAb and thyroid ultrasound, was used for diagnosis.

The sequenced sample consisted of peripheral blood or thyroid tissue (not recorded which). The chain employs TRBV20-1 and TRBJ2-3, with D possibly matching TRBD2 (5 bases). This clonotype was obtained from an adult man with Graves' hyperthyroidism. CDR3: CSARETTTSTDTQYF. The CDR3 coding sequence is TGCAGTGCTAGAGAAACGACTACGAGCACAGATACGCAGTATTTT.